The 4 T cell receptor beta chains listed next were all sequenced from one sample in a study of control samples from healthy donors and cancer patients. This table comes from immunoSEQ multiplex PCR, and its TCRdb copy is limited to in-frame clones, with some not included. The repertoire holds roughly 100,000 clones, with 80% to 90% as singletons. Sequenced: PBMCs. The source is a man aged 60 to 69 with lung cancer.

The chain has TRBV19 and TRBJ2-1; 13 bases agree with TRBD2. CDR1 LNHDA and CDR2 SQIVND come from the germline V gene (reference sequence). V dropped 2 bases and J dropped 1; count of bases not matched to a gene: 8. The CDR3 loop spans 19 amino acids. The chain's CDR3 is CASSIRLAGGYSSYNEQFF. The CDR3 coding sequence is TGTGCCAGTAGTATACGACTAGCGGGGGGCTACAGTTCCTACAATGAGCAGTTCTTC.

The chain recombines TRBV6-5 with TRBJ2-1; the D gene is possibly TRBD1 (6 bases). This CDR3 region has 14 residues. Germline values: CDR1 MNHEY, CDR2 SVGAGI. Trimming removed 0 bases at V and 10 bases at J, with 13 bases between. The CDR3 bases are TGTGCCAGCAGTTACTCGAAGTTCAGGGGAGAGCAGTTCTTC. Protein product: CASSYSKFRGEQFF.

J is TRBJ2-1 and V is TRBV7-3; 8 positions match TRBD2. Losses at the gene ends were 2 bases for V and 2 bases for J; bases not matched to a gene: 14. There are 19 residues in the CDR3. CDR1 is SGHTA, CDR2 FQGTGA, per germline. CDR3 region: CASSLSAGGGPPTYNEQFF. In nucleotides, the CDR3 is TGTGCCAGCAGCTTATCAGCGGGCGGGGGGCCCCCCACCTACAATGAGCAGTTCTTC.

This clone was counted a single time. This sequence joins TRBV5-4 and TRBJ1-3; the D is unclear. V lost 7 bases and J lost 3, with 8 bases in between. The CDR3 has 12 residues. Looked up from germline, CDR1 is SGHNT and CDR2 is YYREEE (reference sequence). For the CDR3, the DNA is TGTGCCAGCGGAGCGGATGGAAACACCATATATTTT. Translation: CASGADGNTIYF.